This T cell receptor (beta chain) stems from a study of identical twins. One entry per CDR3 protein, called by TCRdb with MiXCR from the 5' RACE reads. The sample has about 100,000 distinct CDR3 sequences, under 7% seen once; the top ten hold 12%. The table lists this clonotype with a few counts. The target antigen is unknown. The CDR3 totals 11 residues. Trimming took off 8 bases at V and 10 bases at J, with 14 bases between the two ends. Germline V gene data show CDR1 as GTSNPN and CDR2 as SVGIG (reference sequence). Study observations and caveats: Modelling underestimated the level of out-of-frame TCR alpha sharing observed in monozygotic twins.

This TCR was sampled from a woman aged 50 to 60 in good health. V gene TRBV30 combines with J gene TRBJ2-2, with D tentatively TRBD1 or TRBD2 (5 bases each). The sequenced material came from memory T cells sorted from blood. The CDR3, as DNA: TGTGCCCAACTGTCGGGGCCGGAGCTGTTTTTT. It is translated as CAQLSGPELFF. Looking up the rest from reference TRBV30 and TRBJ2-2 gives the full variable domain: SQTIHQWPATLVQPVGSPLSLECTVEGTSNPNLYWYRQAAGRGLQLLFYSVGIGQISSEVPQNLSASRPQDRQFILSSKKLLLSDSGFYLCAQLSGPELFFGEGSRLTVL.